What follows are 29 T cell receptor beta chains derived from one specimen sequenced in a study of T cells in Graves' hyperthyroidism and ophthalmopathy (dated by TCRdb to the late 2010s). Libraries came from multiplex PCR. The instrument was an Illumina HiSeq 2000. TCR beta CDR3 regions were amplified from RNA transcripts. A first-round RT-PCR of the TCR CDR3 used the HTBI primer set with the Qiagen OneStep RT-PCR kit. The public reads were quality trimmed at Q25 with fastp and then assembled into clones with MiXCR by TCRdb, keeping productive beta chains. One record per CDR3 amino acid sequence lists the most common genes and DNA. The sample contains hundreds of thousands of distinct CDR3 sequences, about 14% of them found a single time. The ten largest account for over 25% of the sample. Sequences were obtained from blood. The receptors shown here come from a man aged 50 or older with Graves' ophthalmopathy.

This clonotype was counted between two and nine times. The CDR3 loop is CASSYIGELFF. The DNA for the CDR3 is TGTGCCAGTAGCTATATCGGGGAGCTGTTTTTT. The chain combines TRBV19 with TRBJ2-2, with D hard to call. V was shortened by 6 bases and J by 7 bases, with 6 bases between the two germline ends. Germline V gives CDR1 LNHDA, CDR2 SQIVND (reference sequence). The CDR3 has 11 residues.

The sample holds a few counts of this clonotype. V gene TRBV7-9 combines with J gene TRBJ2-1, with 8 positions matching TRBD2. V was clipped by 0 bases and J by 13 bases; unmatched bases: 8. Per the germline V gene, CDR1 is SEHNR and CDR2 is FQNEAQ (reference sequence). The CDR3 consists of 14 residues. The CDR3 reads CASSLASLREAQFF. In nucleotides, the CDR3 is TGTGCCAGCAGCTTAGCGTCTTTGCGGGAGGCACAGTTCTTC.

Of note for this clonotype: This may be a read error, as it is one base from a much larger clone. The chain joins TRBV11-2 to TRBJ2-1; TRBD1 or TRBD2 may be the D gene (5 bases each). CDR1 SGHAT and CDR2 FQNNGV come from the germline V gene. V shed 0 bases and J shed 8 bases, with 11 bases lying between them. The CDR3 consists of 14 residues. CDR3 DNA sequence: TGTGCCAGCAGCTTAGACAGGGAGCTGTATGAGCAGTTCTTC. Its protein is CASSLDRELYEQFF.

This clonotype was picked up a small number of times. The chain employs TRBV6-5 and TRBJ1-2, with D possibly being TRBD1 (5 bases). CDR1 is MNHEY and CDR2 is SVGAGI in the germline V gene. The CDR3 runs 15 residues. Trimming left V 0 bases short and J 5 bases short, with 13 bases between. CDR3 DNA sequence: TGTGCCAGCAGTTACTCCTTTTTGACAGAGTATGGCTACACCTTC. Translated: CASSYSFLTEYGYTF.

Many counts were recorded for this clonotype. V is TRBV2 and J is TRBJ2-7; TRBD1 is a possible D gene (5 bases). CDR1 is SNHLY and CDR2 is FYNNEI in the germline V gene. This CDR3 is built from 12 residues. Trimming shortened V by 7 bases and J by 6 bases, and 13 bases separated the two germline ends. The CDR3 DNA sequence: TGTGCCAGCATCCTAGGTCAGGGCGAGCAGTACTTC. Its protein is CASILGQGEQYF.

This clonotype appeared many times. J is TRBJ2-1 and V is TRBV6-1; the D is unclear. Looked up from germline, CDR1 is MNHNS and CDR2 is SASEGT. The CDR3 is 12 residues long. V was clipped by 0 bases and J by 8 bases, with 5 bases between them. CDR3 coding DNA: TGTGCCAGCAGTGAAGCCCGGGATGAGCAGTTCTTC. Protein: CASSEARDEQFF.

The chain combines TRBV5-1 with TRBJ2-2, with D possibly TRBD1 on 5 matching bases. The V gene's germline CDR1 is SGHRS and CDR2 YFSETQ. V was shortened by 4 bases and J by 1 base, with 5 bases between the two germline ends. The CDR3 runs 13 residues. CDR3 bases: TGCGCCAGCAGCCAGGGGAACACCGGGGAGCTGTTTTTT. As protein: CASSQGNTGELFF.

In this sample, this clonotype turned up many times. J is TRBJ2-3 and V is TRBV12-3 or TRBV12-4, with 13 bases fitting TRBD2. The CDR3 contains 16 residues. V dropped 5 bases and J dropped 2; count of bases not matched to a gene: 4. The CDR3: CASSPLAGGTTDTQYF. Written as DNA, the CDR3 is TGTGCCAGCAGTCCACTAGCGGGAGGGACCACAGATACGCAGTATTTT.

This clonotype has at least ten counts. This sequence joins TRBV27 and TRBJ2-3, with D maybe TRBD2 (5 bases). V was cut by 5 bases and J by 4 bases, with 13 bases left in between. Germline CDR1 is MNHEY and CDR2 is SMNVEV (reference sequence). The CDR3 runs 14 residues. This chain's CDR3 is CASSKRRGPDTQYF. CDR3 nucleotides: TGTGCCAGCAGTAAAAGAAGAGGGCCAGATACGCAGTATTTT.

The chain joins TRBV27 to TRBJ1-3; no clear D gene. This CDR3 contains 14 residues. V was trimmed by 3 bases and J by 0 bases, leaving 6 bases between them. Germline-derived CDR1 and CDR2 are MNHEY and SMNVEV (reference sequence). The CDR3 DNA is TGTGCCAGCAGTTTTGACGGCTCTGGAAACACCATATATTTT. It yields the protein CASSFDGSGNTIYF.

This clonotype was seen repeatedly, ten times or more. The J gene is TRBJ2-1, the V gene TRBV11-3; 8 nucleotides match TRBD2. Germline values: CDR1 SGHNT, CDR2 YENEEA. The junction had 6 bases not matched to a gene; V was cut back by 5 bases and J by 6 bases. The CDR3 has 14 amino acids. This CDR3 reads CASSPSGSTNEQFF. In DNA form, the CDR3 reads TGTGCCAGCAGCCCAAGCGGGAGCACCAATGAGCAGTTCTTC. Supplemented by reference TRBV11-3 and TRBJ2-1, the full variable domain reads EAGVVQSPRYKIIEKKQPVAFWCNPISGHNTLYWYLQNLGQGPELLIRYENEEAVDDSQLPKDRFSAERLKGVDSTLKIQPAELGDSAVYLCASSPSGSTNEQFFGPGTRLTVL.

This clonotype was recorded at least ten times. The chain's CDR3 is CASSLSAALGTEAFF. CDR3 in DNA: TGCGCCAGCAGCTTGTCCGCGGCCCTGGGGACTGAAGCTTTCTTT. The chain uses TRBV5-1 and TRBJ1-1; no reliable D call. The CDR3 has 15 residues. V was pared by 1 base and J by 5 bases, with 15 bases between. Germline V gene data show CDR1 as SGHRS and CDR2 as YFSETQ.

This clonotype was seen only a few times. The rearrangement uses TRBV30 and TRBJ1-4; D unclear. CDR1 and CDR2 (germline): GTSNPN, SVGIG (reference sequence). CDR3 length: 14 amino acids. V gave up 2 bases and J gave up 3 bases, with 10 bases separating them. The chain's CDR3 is CAWSRAESNEKLFF. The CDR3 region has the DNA TGTGCCTGGAGTCGGGCAGAGTCTAATGAAAAACTGTTTTTT.

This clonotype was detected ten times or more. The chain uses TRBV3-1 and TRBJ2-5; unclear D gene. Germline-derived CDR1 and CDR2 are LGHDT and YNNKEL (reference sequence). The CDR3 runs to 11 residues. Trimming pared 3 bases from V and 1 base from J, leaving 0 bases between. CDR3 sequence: CASSHQETQYF. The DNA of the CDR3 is TGTGCCAGCAGCCACCAAGAGACCCAGTACTTC.

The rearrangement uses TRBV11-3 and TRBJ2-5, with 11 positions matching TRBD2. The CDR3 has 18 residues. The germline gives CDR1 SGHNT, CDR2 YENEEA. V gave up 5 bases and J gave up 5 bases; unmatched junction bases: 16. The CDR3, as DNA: TGTGCCAGCAGCAACCACGGGACTAGCGGTTGGAGGGGTGAGACCCAGTACTTC. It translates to CASSNHGTSGWRGETQYF. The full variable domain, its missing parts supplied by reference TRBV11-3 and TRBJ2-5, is EAGVVQSPRYKIIEKKQPVAFWCNPISGHNTLYWYLQNLGQGPELLIRYENEEAVDDSQLPKDRFSAERLKGVDSTLKIQPAELGDSAVYLCASSNHGTSGWRGETQYFGPGTRLLVL.

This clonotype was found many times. The CDR3 DNA sequence: TGTGCCAGCAGCCGTCTTAGAGGGGGGGAGACCCAGTACTTC. Amino acids: CASSRLRGGETQYF. J is TRBJ2-5 and V is TRBV13; D may be TRBD1 or TRBD2 (6 bases each). Germline V CDR1 and CDR2: PRHDT, FYEKMQ (reference sequence). Trimming removed 5 bases at V and 5 bases at J, with 15 bases between. The CDR3 spans 14 residues. Filled out from reference TRBV13 and TRBJ2-5, the complete variable domain reads AAGVIQSPRHLIKEKRETATLKCYPIPRHDTVYWYQQGPGQDPQFLISFYEKMQSDKGSIPDRFSAQQFSDYHSELNMSSLELGDSALYFCASSRLRGGETQYFGPGTRLLVL.

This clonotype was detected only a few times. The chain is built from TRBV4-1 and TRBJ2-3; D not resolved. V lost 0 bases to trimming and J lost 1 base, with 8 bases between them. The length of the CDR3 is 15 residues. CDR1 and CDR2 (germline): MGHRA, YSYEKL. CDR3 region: CASSQDGTGTDTQYF. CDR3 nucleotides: TGCGCCAGCAGCCAAGATGGTACGGGCACAGATACGCAGTATTTT.

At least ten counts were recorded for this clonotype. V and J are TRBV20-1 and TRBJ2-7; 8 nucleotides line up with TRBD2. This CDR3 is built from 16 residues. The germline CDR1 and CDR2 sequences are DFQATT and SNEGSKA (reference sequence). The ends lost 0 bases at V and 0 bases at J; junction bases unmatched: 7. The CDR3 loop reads CSARDAAGVLSYEQYF. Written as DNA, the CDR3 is TGCAGTGCTAGAGATGCAGCGGGAGTCCTCTCCTACGAGCAGTACTTC.

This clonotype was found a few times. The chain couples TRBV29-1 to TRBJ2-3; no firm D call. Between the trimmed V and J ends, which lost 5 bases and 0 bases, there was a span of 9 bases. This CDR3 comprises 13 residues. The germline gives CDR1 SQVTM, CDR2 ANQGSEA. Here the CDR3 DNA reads TGCAGCGTTTCCGGAGCTAGCACAGATACGCAGTATTTT. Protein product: CSVSGASTDTQYF.

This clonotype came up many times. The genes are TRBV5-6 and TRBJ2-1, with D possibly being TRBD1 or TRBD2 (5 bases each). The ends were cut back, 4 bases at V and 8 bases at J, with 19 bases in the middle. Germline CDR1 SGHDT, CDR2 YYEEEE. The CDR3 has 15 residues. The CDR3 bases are TGTGCCAGCAGCCCCGGGACCCCCCAGCGGCATGAGCAGTTCTTC. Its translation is CASSPGTPQRHEQFF.

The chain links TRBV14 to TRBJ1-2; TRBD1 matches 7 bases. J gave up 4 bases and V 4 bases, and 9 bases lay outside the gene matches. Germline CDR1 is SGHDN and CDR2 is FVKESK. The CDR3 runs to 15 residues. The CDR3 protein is CASSPGTALFYGYTF. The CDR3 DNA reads TGTGCCAGCAGCCCAGGGACAGCCCTATTCTATGGCTACACCTTC.

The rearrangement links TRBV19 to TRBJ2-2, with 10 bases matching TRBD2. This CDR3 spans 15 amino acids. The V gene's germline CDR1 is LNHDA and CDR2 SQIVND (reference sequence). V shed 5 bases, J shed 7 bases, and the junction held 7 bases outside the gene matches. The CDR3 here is CASSSEREGIGELFF. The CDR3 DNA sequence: TGTGCCAGTAGTTCGGAGCGGGAGGGGATCGGGGAGCTGTTTTTT.

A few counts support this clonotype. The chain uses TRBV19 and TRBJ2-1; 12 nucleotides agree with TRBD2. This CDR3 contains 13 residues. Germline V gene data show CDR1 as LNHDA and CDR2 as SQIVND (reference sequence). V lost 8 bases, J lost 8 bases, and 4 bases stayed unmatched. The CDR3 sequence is CASWTSGTDEQFF. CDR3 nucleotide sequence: TGTGCCAGTTGGACTAGCGGGACGGATGAGCAGTTCTTC.

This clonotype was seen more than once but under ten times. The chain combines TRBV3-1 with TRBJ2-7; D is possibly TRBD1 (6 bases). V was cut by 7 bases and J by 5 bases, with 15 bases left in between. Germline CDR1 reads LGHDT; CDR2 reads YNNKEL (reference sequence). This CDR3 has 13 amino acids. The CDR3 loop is CASKQTGQDEQYF. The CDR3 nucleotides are TGTGCCAGCAAACAGACAGGACAAGACGAGCAGTACTTC.

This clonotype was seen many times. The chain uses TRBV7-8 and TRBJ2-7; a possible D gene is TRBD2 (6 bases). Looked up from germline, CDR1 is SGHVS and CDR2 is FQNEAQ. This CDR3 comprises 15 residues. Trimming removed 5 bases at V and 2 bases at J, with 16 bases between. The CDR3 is CASSIGGSGAYEQYF. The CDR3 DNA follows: TGTGCCAGCAGCATCGGTGGTAGCGGAGCCTACGAGCAGTACTTC.

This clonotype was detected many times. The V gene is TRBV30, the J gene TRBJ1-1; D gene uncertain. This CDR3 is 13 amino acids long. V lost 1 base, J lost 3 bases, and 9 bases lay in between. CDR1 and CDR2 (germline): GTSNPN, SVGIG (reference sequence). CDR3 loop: CAWSGSGDTEAFF. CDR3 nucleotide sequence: TGTGCCTGGAGTGGTTCTGGGGACACTGAAGCTTTCTTT. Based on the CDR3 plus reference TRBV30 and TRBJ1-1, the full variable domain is SQTIHQWPATLVQPVGSPLSLECTVEGTSNPNLYWYRQAAGRGLQLLFYSVGIGQISSEVPQNLSASRPQDRQFILSSKKLLLSDSGFYLCAWSGSGDTEAFFGQGTRLTVV.

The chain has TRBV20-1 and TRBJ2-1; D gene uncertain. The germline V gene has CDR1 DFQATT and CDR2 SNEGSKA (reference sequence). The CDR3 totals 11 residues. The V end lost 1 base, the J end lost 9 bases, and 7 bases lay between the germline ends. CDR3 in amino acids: CSARADVEQFF. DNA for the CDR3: TGCAGTGCTAGAGCGGATGTTGAGCAGTTCTTC.

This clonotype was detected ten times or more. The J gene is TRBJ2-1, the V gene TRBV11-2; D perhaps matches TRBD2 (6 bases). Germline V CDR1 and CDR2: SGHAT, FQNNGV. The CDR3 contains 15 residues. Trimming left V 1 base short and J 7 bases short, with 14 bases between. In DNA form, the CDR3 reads TGTGCCAGCAGCTTAGTCGGCGGGACCTTGAATGAGCAGTTCTTC. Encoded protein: CASSLVGGTLNEQFF.

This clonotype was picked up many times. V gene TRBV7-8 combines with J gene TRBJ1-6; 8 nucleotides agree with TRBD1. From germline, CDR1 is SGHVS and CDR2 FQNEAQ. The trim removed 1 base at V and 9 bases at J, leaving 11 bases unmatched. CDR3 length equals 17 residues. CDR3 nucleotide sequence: TGTGCCAGCAGCTTAGGTGCCACCGGACAGGGAAGTTCACCCCTCCACTTT. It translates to CASSLGATGQGSSPLHF.